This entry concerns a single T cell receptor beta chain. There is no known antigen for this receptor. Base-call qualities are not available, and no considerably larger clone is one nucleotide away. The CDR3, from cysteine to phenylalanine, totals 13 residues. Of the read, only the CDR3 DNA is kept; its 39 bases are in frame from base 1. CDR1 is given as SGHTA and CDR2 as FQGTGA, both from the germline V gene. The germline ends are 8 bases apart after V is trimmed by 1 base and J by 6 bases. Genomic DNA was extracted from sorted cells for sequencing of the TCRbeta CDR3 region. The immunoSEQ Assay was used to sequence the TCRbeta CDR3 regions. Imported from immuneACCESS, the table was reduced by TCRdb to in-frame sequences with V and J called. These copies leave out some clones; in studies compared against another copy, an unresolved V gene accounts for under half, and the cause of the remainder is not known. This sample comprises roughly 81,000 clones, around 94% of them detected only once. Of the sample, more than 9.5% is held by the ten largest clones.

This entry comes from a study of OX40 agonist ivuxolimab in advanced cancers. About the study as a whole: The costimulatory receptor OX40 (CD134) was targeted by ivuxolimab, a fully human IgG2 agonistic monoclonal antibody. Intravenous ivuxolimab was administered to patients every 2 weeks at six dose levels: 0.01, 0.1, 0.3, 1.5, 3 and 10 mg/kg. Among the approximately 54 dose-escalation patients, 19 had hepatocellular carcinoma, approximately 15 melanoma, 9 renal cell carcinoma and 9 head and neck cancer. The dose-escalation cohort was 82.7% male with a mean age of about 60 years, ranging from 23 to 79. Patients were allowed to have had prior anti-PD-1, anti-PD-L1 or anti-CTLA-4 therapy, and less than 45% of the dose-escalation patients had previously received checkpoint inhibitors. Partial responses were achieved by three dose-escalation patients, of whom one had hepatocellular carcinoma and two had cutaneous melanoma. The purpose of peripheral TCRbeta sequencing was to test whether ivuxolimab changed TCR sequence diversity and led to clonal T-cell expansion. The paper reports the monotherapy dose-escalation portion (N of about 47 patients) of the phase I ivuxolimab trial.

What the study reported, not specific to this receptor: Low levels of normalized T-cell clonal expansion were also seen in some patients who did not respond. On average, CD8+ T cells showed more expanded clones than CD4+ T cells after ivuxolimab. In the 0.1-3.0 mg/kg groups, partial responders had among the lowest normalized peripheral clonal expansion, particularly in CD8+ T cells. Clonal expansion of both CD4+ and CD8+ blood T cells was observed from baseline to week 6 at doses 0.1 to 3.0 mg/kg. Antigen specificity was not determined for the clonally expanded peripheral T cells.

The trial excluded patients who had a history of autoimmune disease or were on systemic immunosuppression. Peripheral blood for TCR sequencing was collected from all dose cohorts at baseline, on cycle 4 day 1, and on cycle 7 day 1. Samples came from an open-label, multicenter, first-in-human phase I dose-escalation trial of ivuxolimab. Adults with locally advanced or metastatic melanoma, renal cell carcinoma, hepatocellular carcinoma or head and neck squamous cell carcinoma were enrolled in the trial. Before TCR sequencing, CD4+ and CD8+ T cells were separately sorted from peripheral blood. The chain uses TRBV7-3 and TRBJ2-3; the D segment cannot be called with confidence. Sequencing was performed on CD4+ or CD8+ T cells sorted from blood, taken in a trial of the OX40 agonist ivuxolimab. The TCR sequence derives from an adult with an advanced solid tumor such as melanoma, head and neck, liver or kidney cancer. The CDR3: CASSLMSWDTQYF. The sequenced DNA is TGTGCCAGCAGCTTAATGAGTTGGGATACGCAGTATTTT.